The 27 T cell receptor beta chains in this list originate from one sample, sequenced in a study of breast tumors, draining lymph nodes, adjacent tissues. TCRdb reprocessed the multiplex PCR reads via MiXCR and lists one record per CDR3 protein. Here the sample spans 200,000 to 300,000 distinct CDR3 sequences, 30% being singletons. Samples came from axillary lymph nodes draining the breast cancer. Source material: axillary lymph node tissue. These receptors originate from a female donor with breast cancer. Some clones in this sample may be carry-over from other donors' samples.

This clonotype was detected many times. V usage is TRBV4-1 and J usage is TRBJ2-5; perhaps TRBD2 as D (5 bases). This CDR3 comprises 17 residues. The ends were cut back, 0 bases at V and 2 bases at J, with 16 bases in the middle. Looked up from germline, CDR1 is MGHRA and CDR2 is YSYEKL. The CDR3 sequence is CASSQDWVRSGQETQYF. In nucleotides, the CDR3 is TGCGCCAGCAGCCAAGATTGGGTCCGATCGGGACAAGAGACCCAGTACTTC.

The V gene is TRBV27, the J gene TRBJ2-7; 7 nucleotides agree with TRBD2. The CDR3 contains 14 residues. Germline-derived CDR1 and CDR2 are MNHEY and SMNVEV (reference sequence). The J segment lost 3 bases and the V segment lost 6 bases, leaving 8 bases of the junction unmatched. DNA of the CDR3: TGTGCCAGCAGACCCGGGACTATCAACTACGAGCAGTACTTC. Its protein is CASRPGTINYEQYF.

This clonotype was observed a handful of times. V gene TRBV28 combines with J gene TRBJ2-7, with D possibly being TRBD2 (6 bases). Trimming cost V 11 bases and J 9 bases, with 20 bases left between them. CDR1 and CDR2 from the germline V gene are MDHEN and SYDVKM. The length of the CDR3 is 12 residues. The CDR3 loop is CAYGDFPEGQYF. The CDR3 DNA is TGTGCCTACGGGGACTTCCCGGAAGGGCAGTACTTC.

This clonotype was recorded many times. The V call is TRBV4-1, the J call TRBJ1-4; the match to TRBD1 covers 7 bases. The CDR3 totals 16 residues. The V segment lost 0 bases and the J segment 5 bases; nucleotides outside the gene matches: 6. CDR1 and CDR2 (germline): MGHRA, YSYEKL. For the CDR3, the DNA is TGCGCCAGCAGCCAAGATGGGGGGGACAGAAATGAAAAACTGTTTTTT. Its translation is CASSQDGGDRNEKLFF.

In its sample, this clonotype was seen a few times. Given a much more abundant clone one base away, this may be a read error. The V and J genes are TRBV7-2 and TRBJ1-5, with a tentative D call TRBD1 (6 bases). This CDR3 is built from 19 residues. From germline, CDR1 is SGHTA and CDR2 FQGNSA. The CDR3 here is CAGSPTYKTWTAGPQPQHF. The CDR3 DNA is TGTGCCGGCAGTCCCACCTACAAAACCTGGACAGCCGGCCCGCAGCCCCAGCATTTT.

This clonotype has ten or more counts. The V and J genes are TRBV6-5 and TRBJ1-2; TRBD1 is a possible D gene (5 bases). This CDR3 has 15 residues. V lost 0 bases and J lost 2, with 10 bases in between. Germline CDR1 MNHEY, CDR2 SVGAGI. CDR3 sequence (DNA): TGTGCCAGCAGTTACTCCGGGGCAGAAAACTATGGCTACACCTTC. Its translation: CASSYSGAENYGYTF.

The CDR3 reads CAPPSRDRGNRGAEAFF. The CDR3 DNA reads TGTGCCCCCCCCAGCCGGGACAGAGGGAATCGGGGCGCTGAAGCTTTCTTT. The V gene is TRBV19, the J gene TRBJ1-1; 7 bases line up with TRBD1. Trimming at V came to 11 bases and at J to 6 bases, leaving 24 bases not matched to a gene. Germline V CDR1 and CDR2: LNHDA, SQIVND (reference sequence). The CDR3 has 17 residues.

There are many counts of this clonotype. The chain links TRBV20-1 to TRBJ1-2; 8 nucleotides agree with TRBD1. The trim removed 3 bases at V and 8 bases at J, leaving 11 bases unmatched. This CDR3 is 14 amino acids long. Per germline, CDR1 DFQATT and CDR2 SNEGSKA (reference sequence). The CDR3 DNA reads TGCAGTGCTAGCCCGACAGGGGCACCCTCGGGCTACACCTTC. Its translation is CSASPTGAPSGYTF.

This clonotype has ten or more counts. DNA of the CDR3: TGCAGTGCTAGATTGGACCCTTGGGGTGGTCCCCTCCACTTT. Its protein product is CSARLDPWGGPLHF. The rearrangement uses TRBV20-1 and TRBJ1-6, with no clear D. With 2 bases removed from V and 13 bases from J, the gap between germline ends came to 18 bases. CDR1 and CDR2 from the germline V gene are DFQATT and SNEGSKA (reference sequence). The CDR3 loop spans 14 amino acids.

V and J are TRBV29-1 and TRBJ2-5, with D unresolved. The CDR3 loop spans 11 amino acids. Germline CDR1 and CDR2: SQVTM and ANQGSEA. The ends were cut back, 8 bases at V and 5 bases at J, with 12 bases in the middle. CDR3 DNA: TGCAGCTTGGATGTACCGGAGACCCAGTACTTC. It yields the protein CSLDVPETQYF.

This clonotype was seen ten or more times. The CDR3 sequence: CATSDHQVTDTQYF. The CDR3 nucleotides read TGTGCCACCAGTGACCACCAGGTCACAGATACGCAGTATTTT. This chain uses TRBV24-1 with TRBJ2-3; no firm D call. Germline lookup yields CDR1 KGHDR and CDR2 SFDVKD. The length of the CDR3 is 14 residues. Trimming left V 4 bases short and J 2 bases short, with 9 bases between.

The table lists this clonotype with many counts. The chain joins TRBV2 to TRBJ2-7, with 8 bases aligning to TRBD2. This CDR3 is 14 amino acids long. Germline CDR1 reads SNHLY; CDR2 reads FYNNEI. V dropped 6 bases and J dropped 3; count of bases not matched to a gene: 7. The CDR3 DNA is TGTGCCAGCAGGGGGGCTAGCGGGCGCTACGAGCAGTACTTC. Protein: CASRGASGRYEQYF.

Regarding this clonotype: A junction boundary mismatches the germline segment, possibly from a read error. V usage is TRBV9 and J usage is TRBJ2-3; D is tentatively TRBD1 or TRBD2 (5 bases each). Per germline, CDR1 SGDLS and CDR2 YYNGEE. The CDR3 spans 15 residues. This chain's CDR3 is CASNPALGVADTQCF. For the CDR3, the DNA is TGTGCCAGCAACCCGGCATTGGGGGTTGCAGATACGCAGTGTTTT.

This clonotype was observed many times. The V and J genes are TRBV6-2 or TRBV6-3 and TRBJ1-2; D is undetermined. Germline CDR1 and CDR2: MNHEY and SVGEGT. The length of the CDR3 is 14 residues. The V gene lost 0 bases and the J gene lost 9 bases, with 14 bases spanning the gap. DNA for the CDR3: TGTGCCAGCAGTTACTCGTTCAGCCTACTAAGCTACACCTTC. Its protein is CASSYSFSLLSYTF.

Many counts were recorded for this clonotype. This chain uses TRBV5-1 with TRBJ2-7; D is undetermined. This CDR3 is 18 amino acids long. Trimming left V 0 bases short and J 3 bases short, with 22 bases between. Germline values: CDR1 SGHRS, CDR2 YFSETQ. CDR3 nucleotide sequence: TGCGCCAGCAGCTTGGGAGGTCAGTGGCAGGCCCAGGTCTACGAGCAGTACTTC. Translating gives CASSLGGQWQAQVYEQYF. Variable domain in full (rest from reference TRBV5-1 and TRBJ2-7): KAGVTQTPRYLIKTRGQQVTLSCSPISGHRSVSWYQQTPGQGLQFLFEYFSETQRNKGNFPGRFSGRQFSNSRSEMNVSTLELGDSALYLCASSLGGQWQAQVYEQYFGPGTRLTVT.

About this clonotype: A read error may be the cause here, since a much bigger clone is one base away. This chain uses TRBV7-2 with TRBJ2-5, with TRBD2 matching over 11 bases. The CDR3 length is 15 residues. Germline V gene lookup returns CDR1 SGHTA and CDR2 FQGNSA. The CDR3 is CASSPRLAGQETQHF. Written as DNA, the CDR3 is TGTGCCAGCAGCCCTAGACTAGCGGGGCAAGAGACCCAGCACTTC. The whole variable domain, remainder taken from reference TRBV7-2 and TRBJ2-5, is GAGVSQSPSNKVTEKGKDVELRCDPISGHTALYWYRQSLGQGLEFLIYFQGNSAPDKSGLPSDRFSAERTGGSVSTLTIQRTQQEDSAVYLCASSPRLAGQETQHFGPGTRLLVL.

This clonotype was picked up a small number of times. A much larger clone sits a single nucleotide away, making a read error possible. V is TRBV20-1 and J is TRBJ2-1; D is possibly TRBD2 (5 bases). Between the trimmed V and J ends, which lost 5 bases and 6 bases, there was a span of 23 bases. This CDR3 comprises 16 residues. Per germline, CDR1 DFQATT and CDR2 SNEGSKA (reference sequence). The chain's CDR3 is CSARRPSLRVGNEQFF. The CDR3 DNA sequence: TGCAGTGCTCGTCGGCCGAGCTTGCGGGTCGGCAATGAGCAGTTCTTC.

In its sample, this clonotype was seen many times. The chain links TRBV19 to TRBJ2-1, with 10 bases fitting TRBD2. The V gene's germline CDR1 is LNHDA and CDR2 SQIVND (reference sequence). V lost 5 bases, J lost 0 bases, and 1 base stayed unmatched. CDR3 length: 15 residues. As DNA, the CDR3 is TGTGCCAGTAGTGTAGCGGGAGGCTCCTACAATGAGCAGTTCTTC. Its protein is CASSVAGGSYNEQFF. The full variable domain, with the rest looked up from reference TRBV19 and TRBJ2-1, is DGGITQSPKYLFRKEGQNVTLSCEQNLNHDAMYWYRQDPGQGLRLIYYSQIVNDFQKGDIAEGYSVSREKKESFPLTVTSAQKNPTAFYLCASSVAGGSYNEQFFGPGTRLTVL.

A note on this clonotype: A clone one base away is much larger, so this may be a read error. V usage is TRBV30 and J usage is TRBJ1-6; D is uncertain. The CDR3 consists of 14 residues. Germline assignment: CDR1 GTSNPN and CDR2 SVGIG (reference sequence). The CDR3 is CAWSAGRFNSPLRF. The CDR3 DNA sequence: TGTGCCTGGAGTGCCGGGAGGTTTAATTCACCCCTCCGCTTT.

This clonotype was seen repeatedly, ten times or more. The gene calls are TRBV20-1 and TRBJ2-7, with 7 bases aligning to TRBD2. J was trimmed by 2 bases and V by 6 bases; bases with no gene match: 7. The CDR3 totals 13 residues. Germline-derived CDR1 and CDR2 are DFQATT and SNEGSKA (reference sequence). CDR3 sequence: CSASFAGAYEQYF. The CDR3 DNA follows: TGCAGTGCCTCTTTTGCGGGAGCCTACGAGCAGTACTTC.

Only one count was recorded for this clonotype. It is likely a read error, because the conserved phenylalanine at the end of the CDR3 is missing. Because the CDR3's place on the DNA is in doubt, the DNA is left out and the CDR3 is given as listed by TCRdb. The V gene is TRBV20-1, the J gene TRBJ1-4; the table names TRBD1, a call not compared with the DNA. Germline values: CDR1 DFQATT, CDR2 SNEGSKA (reference sequence). Including both end residues, the CDR3 is 9 amino acids long. CDR3 loop: CSARGQGVV.

On this clonotype itself: One end of the junction does not line up with germline, which may come from a read error. The V and J genes are TRBV12-3 or TRBV12-4 and TRBJ1-5; 9 bases match TRBD1. The CDR3 consists of 15 residues. Here the CDR3 DNA reads TGTGCCAACAGTTTGGGGACAGGGCCCAATCAGCCCCAGCATTTT. This gives the protein CANSLGTGPNQPQHF.

This clonotype was seen a handful of times. The rearrangement joins TRBV27 to TRBJ2-2; 8 bases agree with TRBD2. J was trimmed by 8 bases and V by 2 bases; bases with no gene match: 4. Germline CDR1 reads MNHEY; CDR2 reads SMNVEV (reference sequence). The CDR3 spans 14 residues. The CDR3 coding sequence is TGTGCCAGCAGTTTACCCGGACTAGCTGGGGAGCTGTTTTTT. It encodes CASSLPGLAGELFF.

This clonotype was seen repeatedly, ten times or more. The junction differs from germline at one of its ends, possibly a read error. This chain uses TRBV4-3 with TRBJ2-1; 10 nucleotides agree with TRBD2. Germline lookup yields CDR1 LGHNA and CDR2 YSLEER. The CDR3 sequence is 15 residues long. CDR3 coding DNA: TGTGCCAGCAGCCGATTAGCGGGAGGCTACAATGAGCAGTTCTTC. It codes for CASSRLAGGYNEQFF.

This clonotype was seen ten or more times. The V call is TRBV6-1, the J call TRBJ2-7, with D possibly being TRBD1 (6 bases). Germline V CDR1 and CDR2: MNHNS, SASEGT. The V end lost 6 bases, the J end lost 2 bases, and 11 bases lay between the germline ends. The CDR3 is 13 amino acids. The CDR3 is CASSRDIPYEQYF. In nucleotides, the CDR3 is TGTGCCAGCAGCAGGGACATCCCCTACGAGCAGTACTTC.

This clonotype has at least ten counts. The CDR3 bases are TGTGCCAGCAGGGACAGTGCCTACGAGCAGTACTTC. The encoded protein is CASRDSAYEQYF. The chain is built from TRBV2 and TRBJ2-7, with D tentatively TRBD1 (6 bases). The CDR3 runs to 12 residues. The germline CDR1 and CDR2 sequences are SNHLY and FYNNEI. V gave up 6 bases and J gave up 2 bases, with 8 bases separating them.

This clonotype was seen ten or more times. J is TRBJ1-3 and V is TRBV12-3 or TRBV12-4, with 7 bases matching TRBD1. J was trimmed by 0 bases and V by 5 bases; bases with no gene match: 4. The CDR3 sequence is 15 residues long. The CDR3 loop reads CASSPGGNSGNTIYF. CDR3 in DNA: TGTGCCAGCAGTCCAGGGGGGAACTCTGGAAACACCATATATTTT.